Sequencing of this T cell receptor (beta chain) was carried out in a study of blood T cell repertoires in COVID-19. Study as a whole: Sites across the United States, Italy and Spain contributed samples from acute and convalescent COVID-19.

The CDR3 length is 13 residues. V was trimmed by 3 bases and J by 2 bases, leaving 8 bases between them. CDR1 and CDR2 from the germline V gene are SGHRS and YFSETQ. A remark on this clone: Other nucleotide sequences from this sample produce the same CDR3.

Authors' processing steps: Quantification of nucleated cells was approximated via reference gene primer amplification. Clones were sequenced by immunoSEQ multiplex PCR, and TCRdb holds only the in-frame ones, with some missing. Clone size and the V and J calls come from that table; the DNA yielded D and trimming. The data show around 300,000 clones, approximately 86% seen once. Those enrolled in Seattle joined during active infection and were followed longitudinally afterward. The rearrangement links TRBV5-1 to TRBJ1-1, with D perhaps matching TRBD1 (6 bases). Sample: peripheral blood. The TCR originated in a woman in her 70s with COVID-19, enrolled during active disease. The CDR3, as DNA: TGCGCCAGCAGCTCACAGGGAAACACTGAAGCTTTCTTT. It is translated as CASSSQGNTEAFF.